The 5 T cell receptor beta chains below all came from one sample that was sequenced in a study of cytomegalovirus exposure and HLA in healthy donors. Researchers ran the PCR with 60 Vbeta and 13 Jbeta primers. Produced via immunoSEQ multiplex PCR; TCRdb's table is partial and in-frame only. The sample includes about 110,000 clones, roughly 82% of them seen just once. Sequencing was carried out using PBMCs. The receptors were sampled from a man aged 25-40 years in good health and CMV-seropositive.

V usage is TRBV19 and J usage is TRBJ1-5; D ambiguous. The V end was cut by 6 bases, the J end by 5 bases, with 8 bases between. There are 12 residues in the CDR3. Germline V gene lookup returns CDR1 LNHDA and CDR2 SQIVND (reference sequence). Written as DNA, the CDR3 is TGTGCCAGTAGACACGGGTATCAGCCCCAGCATTTT. Encoded protein: CASRHGYQPQHF.

This chain uses TRBV5-1 with TRBJ1-1, with 9 positions matching TRBD1. Trimming at V came to 4 bases and at J to 6 bases, leaving 4 bases not matched to a gene. Germline V gene data show CDR1 as SGHRS and CDR2 as YFSETQ. The CDR3 is 13 residues long. CDR3 in DNA: TGCGCCAGCAGCACAGGGGGCGTCGCTGAAGCTTTCTTT. Its translation: CASSTGGVAEAFF.

CDR3 nucleotides: TGTGCCAGCAGCCAAGATCCGAGGGAGCAGTACTTC. Amino acid sequence: CASSQDPREQYF. V usage is TRBV14 and J usage is TRBJ2-7; D unresolved. Trimming stripped 0 bases from V and 7 bases from J, with 7 bases between. This CDR3 is built from 12 residues. In germline, CDR1 is SGHDN, CDR2 FVKESK.

The genes are TRBV11-2 and TRBJ2-1; 7 bases line up with TRBD2. This CDR3 comprises 15 residues. The germline CDR1 and CDR2 sequences are SGHAT and FQNNGV. The V gene end was trimmed by 2 bases and the J gene end by 4 bases; junction bases not matched to a gene: 5. CDR3 DNA: TGTGCCAGCAGCTTAATGGCGGGGGTTTACAATGAGCAGTTCTTC. Protein product: CASSLMAGVYNEQFF.

This clone was recorded a few times. The chain uses TRBV15 and TRBJ2-1; 7 bases map to TRBD1. Germline CDR1 LNHNV, CDR2 YYDKDF (reference sequence). This CDR3 is 15 amino acids long. Trimming at V came to 4 bases and at J to 3 bases, leaving 6 bases not matched to a gene. The CDR3 DNA reads TGTGCCACCAGCAAATTAGACAGGGACTACAATGAGCAGTTCTTC. Amino acids: CATSKLDRDYNEQFF.